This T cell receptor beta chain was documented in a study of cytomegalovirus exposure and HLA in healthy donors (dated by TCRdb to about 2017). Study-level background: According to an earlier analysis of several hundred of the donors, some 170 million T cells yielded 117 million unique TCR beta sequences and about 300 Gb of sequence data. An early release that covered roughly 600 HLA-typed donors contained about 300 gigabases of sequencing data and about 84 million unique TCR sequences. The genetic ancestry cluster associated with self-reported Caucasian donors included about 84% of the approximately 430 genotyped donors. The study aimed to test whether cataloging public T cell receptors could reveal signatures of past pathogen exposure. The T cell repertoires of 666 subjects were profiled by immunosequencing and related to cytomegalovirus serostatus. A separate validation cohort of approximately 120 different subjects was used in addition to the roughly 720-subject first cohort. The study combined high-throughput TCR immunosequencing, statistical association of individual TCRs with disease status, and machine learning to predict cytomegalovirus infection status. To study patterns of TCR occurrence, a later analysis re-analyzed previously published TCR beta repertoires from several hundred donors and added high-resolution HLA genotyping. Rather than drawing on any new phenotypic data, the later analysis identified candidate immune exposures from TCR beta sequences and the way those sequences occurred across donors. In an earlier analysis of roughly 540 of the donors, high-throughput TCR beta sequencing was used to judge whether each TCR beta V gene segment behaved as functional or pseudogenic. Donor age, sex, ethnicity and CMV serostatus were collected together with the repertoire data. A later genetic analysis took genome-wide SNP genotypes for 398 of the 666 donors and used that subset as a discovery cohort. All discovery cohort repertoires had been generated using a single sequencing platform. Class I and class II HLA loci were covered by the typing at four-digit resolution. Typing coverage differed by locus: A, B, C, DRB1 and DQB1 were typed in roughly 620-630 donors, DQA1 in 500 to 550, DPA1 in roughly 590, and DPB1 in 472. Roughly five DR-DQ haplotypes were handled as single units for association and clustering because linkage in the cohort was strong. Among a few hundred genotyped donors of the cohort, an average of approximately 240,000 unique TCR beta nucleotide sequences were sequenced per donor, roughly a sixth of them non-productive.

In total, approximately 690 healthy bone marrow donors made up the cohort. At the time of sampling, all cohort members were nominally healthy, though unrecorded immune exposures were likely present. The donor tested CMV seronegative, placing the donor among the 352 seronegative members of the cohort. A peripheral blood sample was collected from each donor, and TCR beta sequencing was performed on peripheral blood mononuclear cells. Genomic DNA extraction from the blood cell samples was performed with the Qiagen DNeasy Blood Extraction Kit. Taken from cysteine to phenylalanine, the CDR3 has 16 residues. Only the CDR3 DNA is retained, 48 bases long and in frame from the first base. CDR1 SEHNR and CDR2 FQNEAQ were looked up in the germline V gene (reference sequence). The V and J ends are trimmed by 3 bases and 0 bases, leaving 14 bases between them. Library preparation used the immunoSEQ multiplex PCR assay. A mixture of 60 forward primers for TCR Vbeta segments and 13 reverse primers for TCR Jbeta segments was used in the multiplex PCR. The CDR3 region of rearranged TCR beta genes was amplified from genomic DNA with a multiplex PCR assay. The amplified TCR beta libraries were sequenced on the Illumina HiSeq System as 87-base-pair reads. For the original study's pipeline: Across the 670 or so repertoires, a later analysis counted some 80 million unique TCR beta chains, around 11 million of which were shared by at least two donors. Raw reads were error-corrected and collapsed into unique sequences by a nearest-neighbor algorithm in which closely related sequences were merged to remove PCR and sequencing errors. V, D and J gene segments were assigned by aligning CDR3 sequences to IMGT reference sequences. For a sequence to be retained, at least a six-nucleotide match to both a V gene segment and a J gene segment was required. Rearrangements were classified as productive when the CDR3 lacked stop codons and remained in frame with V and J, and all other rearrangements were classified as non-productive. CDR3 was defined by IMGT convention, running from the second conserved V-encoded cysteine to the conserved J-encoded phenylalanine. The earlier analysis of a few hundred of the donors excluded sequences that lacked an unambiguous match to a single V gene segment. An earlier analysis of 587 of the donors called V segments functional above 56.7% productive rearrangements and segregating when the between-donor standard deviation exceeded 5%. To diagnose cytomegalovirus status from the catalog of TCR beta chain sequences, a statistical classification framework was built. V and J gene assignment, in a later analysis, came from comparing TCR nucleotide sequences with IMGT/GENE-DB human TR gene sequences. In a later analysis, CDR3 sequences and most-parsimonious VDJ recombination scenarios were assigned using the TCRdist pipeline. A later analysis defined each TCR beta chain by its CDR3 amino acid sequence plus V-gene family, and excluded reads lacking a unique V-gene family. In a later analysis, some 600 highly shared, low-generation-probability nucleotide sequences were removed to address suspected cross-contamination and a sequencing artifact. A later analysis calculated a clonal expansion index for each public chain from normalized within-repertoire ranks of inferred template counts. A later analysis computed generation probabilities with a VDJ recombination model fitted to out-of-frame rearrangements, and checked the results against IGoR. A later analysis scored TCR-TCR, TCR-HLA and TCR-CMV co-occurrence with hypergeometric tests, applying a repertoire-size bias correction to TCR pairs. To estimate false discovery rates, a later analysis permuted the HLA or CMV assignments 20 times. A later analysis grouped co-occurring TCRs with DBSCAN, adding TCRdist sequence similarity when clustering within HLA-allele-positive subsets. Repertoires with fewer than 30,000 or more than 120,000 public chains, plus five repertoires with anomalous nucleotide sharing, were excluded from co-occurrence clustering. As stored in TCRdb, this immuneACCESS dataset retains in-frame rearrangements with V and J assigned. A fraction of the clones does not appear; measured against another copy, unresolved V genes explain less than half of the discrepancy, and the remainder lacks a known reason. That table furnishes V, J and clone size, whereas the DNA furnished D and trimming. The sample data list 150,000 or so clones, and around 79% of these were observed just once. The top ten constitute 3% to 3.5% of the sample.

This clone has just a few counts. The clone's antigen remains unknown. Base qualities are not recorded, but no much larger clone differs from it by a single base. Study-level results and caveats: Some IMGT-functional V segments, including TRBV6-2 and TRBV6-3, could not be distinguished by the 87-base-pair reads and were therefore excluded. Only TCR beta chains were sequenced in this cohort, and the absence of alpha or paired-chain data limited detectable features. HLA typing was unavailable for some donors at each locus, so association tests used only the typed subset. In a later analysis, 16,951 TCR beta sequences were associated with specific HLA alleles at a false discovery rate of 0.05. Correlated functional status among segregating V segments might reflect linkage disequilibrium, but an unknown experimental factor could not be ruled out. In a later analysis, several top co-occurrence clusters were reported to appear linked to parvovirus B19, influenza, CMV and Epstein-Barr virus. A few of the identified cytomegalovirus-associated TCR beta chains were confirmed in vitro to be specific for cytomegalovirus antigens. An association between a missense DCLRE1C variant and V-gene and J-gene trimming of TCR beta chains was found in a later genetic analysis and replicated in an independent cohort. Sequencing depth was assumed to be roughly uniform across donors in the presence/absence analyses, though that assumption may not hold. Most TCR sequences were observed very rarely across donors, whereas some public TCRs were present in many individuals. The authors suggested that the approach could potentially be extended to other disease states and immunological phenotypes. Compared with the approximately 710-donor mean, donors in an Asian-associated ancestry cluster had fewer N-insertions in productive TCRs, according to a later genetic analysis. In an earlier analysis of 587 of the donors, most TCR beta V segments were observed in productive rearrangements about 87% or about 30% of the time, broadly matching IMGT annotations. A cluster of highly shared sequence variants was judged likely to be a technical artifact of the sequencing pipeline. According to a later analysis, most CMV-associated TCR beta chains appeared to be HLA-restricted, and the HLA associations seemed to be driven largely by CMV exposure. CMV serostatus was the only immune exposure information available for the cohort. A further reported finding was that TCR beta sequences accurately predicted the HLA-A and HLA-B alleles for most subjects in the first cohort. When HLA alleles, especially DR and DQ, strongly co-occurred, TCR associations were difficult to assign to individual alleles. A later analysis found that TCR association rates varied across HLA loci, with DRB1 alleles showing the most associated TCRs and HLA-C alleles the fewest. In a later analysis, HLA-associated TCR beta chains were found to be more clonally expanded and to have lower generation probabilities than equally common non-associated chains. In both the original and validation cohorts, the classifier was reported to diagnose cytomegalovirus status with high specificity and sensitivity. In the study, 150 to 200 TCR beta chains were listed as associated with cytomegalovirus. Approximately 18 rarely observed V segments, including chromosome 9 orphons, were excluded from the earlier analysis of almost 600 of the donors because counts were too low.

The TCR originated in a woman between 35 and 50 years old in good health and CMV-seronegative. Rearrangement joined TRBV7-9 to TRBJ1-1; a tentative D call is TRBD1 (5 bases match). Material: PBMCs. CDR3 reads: CASSFGGRTLNTEAFF. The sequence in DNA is TGTGCCAGCAGCTTTGGAGGGCGGACATTGAACACTGAAGCTTTCTTT.